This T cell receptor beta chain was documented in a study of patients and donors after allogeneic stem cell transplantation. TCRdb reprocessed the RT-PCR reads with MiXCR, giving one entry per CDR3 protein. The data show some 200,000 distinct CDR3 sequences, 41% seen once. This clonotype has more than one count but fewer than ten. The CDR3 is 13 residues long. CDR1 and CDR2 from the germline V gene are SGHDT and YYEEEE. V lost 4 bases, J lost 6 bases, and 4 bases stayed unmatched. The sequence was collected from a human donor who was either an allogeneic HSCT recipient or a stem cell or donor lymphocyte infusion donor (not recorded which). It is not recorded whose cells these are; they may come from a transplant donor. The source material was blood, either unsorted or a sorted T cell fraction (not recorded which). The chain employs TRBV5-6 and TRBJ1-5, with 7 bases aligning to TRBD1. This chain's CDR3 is CASSKGAGQPQHF. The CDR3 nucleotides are TGTGCCAGCAGCAAGGGGGCAGGTCAGCCCCAGCATTTT.